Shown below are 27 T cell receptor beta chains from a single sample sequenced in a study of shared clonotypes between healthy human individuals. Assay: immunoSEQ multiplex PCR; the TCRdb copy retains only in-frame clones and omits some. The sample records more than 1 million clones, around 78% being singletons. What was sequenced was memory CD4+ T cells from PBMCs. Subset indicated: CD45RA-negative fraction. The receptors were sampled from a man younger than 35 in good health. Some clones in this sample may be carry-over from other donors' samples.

The CDR3 bases are TGTGCCAGCAGCATAGGGGACACTGAGACCCAGTACTTC. Its protein is CASSIGDTETQYF. The chain couples TRBV7-2 to TRBJ2-5; D possibly corresponds to TRBD1 (6 bases). The CDR3 spans 13 residues. Trimming cost V 5 bases and J 5 bases, with 12 bases left between them. Germline V lookup: CDR1 SGHTA, CDR2 FQGNSA.

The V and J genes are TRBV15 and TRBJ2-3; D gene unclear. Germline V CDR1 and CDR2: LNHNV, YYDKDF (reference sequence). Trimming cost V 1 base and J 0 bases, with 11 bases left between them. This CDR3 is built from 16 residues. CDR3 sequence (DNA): TGTGCCACCAGCAGAGGGCTAGGGTCTAGCACAGATACGCAGTATTTT. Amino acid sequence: CATSRGLGSSTDTQYF.

The CDR3 is CASSAVPRGWIGELFF. For the CDR3, the DNA is TGTGCCAGCAGCGCGGTTCCCAGGGGGTGGATCGGGGAGCTGTTTTTT. V is TRBV28 and J is TRBJ2-2; 7 nucleotides align to TRBD1. This CDR3 is 16 amino acids long. Germline CDR1 MDHEN, CDR2 SYDVKM. Trimming at V came to 6 bases and at J to 7 bases, leaving 14 bases not matched to a gene.

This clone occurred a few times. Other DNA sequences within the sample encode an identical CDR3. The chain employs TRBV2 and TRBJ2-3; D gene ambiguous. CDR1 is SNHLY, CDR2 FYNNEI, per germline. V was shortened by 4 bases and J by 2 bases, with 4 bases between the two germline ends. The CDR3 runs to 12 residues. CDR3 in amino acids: CASSGDTDTQYF. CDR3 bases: TGTGCCAGCAGTGGCGACACAGATACGCAGTATTTT.

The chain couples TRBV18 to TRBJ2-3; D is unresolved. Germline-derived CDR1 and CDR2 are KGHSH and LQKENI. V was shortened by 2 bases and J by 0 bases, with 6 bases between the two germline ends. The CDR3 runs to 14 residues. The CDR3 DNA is TGTGCCAGCTCACCATCGAGGAGCACAGATACGCAGTATTTT. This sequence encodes CASSPSRSTDTQYF.

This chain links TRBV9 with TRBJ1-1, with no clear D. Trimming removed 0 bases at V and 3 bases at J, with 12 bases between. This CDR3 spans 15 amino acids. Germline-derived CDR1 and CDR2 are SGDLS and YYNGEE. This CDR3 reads CASSVVSGGDTEAFF. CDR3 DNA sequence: TGTGCCAGCAGCGTAGTGTCCGGCGGCGACACTGAAGCTTTCTTT. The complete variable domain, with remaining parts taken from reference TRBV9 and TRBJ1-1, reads DSGVTQTPKHLITATGQRVTLRCSPRSGDLSVYWYQQSLDQGLQFLIQYYNGEERAKGNILERFSAQQFPDLHSELNLSSLELGDSALYFCASSVVSGGDTEAFFGQGTRLTVV.

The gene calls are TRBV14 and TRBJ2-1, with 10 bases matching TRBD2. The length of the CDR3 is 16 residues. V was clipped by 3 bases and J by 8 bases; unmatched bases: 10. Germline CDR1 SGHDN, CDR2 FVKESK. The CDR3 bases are TGTGCCAGCAGCCAGGGGCTAGCGGGAGTTATATATGAGCAGTTCTTC. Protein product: CASSQGLAGVIYEQFF.

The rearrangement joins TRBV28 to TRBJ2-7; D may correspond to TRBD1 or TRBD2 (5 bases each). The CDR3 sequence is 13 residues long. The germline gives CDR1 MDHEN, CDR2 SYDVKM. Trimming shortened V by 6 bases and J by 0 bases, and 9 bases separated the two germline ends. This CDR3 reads CASRSGSSYEQYF. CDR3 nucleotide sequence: TGTGCCAGCAGGTCAGGGAGCTCCTACGAGCAGTACTTC.

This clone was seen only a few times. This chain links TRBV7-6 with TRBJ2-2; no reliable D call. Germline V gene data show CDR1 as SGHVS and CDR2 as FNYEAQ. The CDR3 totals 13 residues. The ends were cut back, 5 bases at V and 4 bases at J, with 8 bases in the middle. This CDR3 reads CASSPVSTGELFF. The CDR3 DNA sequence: TGTGCCAGCAGCCCGGTGAGCACCGGGGAGCTGTTTTTT.

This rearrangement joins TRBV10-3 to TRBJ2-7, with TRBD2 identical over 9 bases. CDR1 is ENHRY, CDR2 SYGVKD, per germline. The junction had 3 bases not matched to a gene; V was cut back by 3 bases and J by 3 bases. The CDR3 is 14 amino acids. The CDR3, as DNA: TGTGCCATCAGTGAAGCGGGGGGTGACTACGAGCAGTACTTC. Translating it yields CAISEAGGDYEQYF.

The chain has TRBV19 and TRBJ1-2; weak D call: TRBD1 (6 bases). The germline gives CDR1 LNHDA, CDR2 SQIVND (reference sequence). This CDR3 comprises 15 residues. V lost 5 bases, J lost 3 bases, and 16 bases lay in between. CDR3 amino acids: CASSAGGGPDYGYTF. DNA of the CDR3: TGTGCCAGTAGTGCCGGTGGGGGGCCGGACTATGGCTACACCTTC.

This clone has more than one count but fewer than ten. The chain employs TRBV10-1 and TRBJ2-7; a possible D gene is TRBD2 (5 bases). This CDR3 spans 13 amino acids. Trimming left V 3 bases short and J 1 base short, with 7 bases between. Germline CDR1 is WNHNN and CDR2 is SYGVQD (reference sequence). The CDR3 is CASSDPGSYEQYF. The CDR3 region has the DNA TGCGCCAGCAGTGACCCGGGGTCCTACGAGCAGTACTTC.

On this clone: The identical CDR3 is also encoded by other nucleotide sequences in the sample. The CDR3: CASSEGTSGYEQYF. CDR3 sequence (DNA): TGTGCCAGCAGTGAGGGGACTAGCGGCTACGAGCAGTACTTC. J is TRBJ2-7 and V is TRBV2, with 11 bases fitting TRBD2. Germline assignment: CDR1 SNHLY and CDR2 FYNNEI. This CDR3 comprises 14 residues. The trim removed 3 bases at V and 3 bases at J, leaving 1 base unmatched.

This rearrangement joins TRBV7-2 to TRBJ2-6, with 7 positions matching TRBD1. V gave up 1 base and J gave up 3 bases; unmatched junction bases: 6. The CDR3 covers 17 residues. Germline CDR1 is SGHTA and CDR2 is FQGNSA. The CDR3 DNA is TGTGCCAGCAGCTTAGACTTAAGGGGGCTTGGGGCCAACGTCCTGACTTTC. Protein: CASSLDLRGLGANVLTF.

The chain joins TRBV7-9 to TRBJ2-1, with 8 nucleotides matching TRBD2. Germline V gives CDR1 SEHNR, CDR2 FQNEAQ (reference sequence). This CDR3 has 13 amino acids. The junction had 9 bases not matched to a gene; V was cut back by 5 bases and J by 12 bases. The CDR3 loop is CASSPGGALGQFF. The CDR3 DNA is TGTGCCAGCAGCCCCGGGGGGGCCTTGGGGCAGTTCTTC. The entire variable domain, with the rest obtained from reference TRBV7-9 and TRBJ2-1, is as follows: DTGVSQNPRHKITKRGQNVTFRCDPISEHNRLYWYRQTLGQGPEFLTYFQNEAQLEKSRLLSDRFSAERPKGSFSTLEIQRTEQGDSAMYLCASSPGGALGQFFGPGTRLTVL.

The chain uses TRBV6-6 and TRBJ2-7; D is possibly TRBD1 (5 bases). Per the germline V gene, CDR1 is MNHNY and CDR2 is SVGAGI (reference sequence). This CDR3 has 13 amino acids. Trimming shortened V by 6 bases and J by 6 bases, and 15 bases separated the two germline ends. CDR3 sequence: CASRRTFSAEQYF. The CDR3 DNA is TGTGCCAGCAGACGGACATTCTCAGCCGAGCAGTACTTC.

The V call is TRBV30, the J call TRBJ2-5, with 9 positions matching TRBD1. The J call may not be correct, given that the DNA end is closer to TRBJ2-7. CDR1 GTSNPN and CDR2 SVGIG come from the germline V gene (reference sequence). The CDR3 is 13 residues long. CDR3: CAYSRTGVYEQYF. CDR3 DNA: TGTGCCTACTCAAGGACAGGGGTCTACGAGCAGTACTTC.

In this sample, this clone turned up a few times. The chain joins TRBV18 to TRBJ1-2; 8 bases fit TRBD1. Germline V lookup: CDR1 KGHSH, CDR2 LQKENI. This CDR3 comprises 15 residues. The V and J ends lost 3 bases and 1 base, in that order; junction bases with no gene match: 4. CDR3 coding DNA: TGTGCCAGCTCACCTCCGGGACAGGTTAACTATGGCTACACCTTC. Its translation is CASSPPGQVNYGYTF.

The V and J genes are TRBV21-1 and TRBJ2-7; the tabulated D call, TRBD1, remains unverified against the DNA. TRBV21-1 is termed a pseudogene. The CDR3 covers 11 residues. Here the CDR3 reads CASSMGTRLYF. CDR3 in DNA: TGTGCCAGCAGCATGGGGACACGTCTGTACTTC.

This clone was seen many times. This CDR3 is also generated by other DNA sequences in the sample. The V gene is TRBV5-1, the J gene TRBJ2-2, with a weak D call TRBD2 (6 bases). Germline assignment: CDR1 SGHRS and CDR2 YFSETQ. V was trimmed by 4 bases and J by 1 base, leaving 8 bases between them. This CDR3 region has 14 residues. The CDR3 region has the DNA TGCGCCAGCAGCCTCGGGGGGAACACCGGGGAGCTGTTTTTT. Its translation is CASSLGGNTGELFF.

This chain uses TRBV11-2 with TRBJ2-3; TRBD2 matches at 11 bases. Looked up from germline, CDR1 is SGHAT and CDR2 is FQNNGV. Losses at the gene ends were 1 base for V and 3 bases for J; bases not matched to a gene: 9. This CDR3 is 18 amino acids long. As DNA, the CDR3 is TGTGCCAGCAGCTTAGCTCGGATAGCGGGAGGGCCGACAGATACGCAGTATTTT. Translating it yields CASSLARIAGGPTDTQYF.

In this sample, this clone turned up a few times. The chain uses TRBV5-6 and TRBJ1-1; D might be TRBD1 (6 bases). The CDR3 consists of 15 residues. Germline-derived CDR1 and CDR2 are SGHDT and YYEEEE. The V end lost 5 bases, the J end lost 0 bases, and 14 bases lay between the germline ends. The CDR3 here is CASRYTGHLNTEAFF. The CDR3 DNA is TGTGCCAGCAGGTATACGGGACACCTGAACACTGAAGCTTTCTTT.

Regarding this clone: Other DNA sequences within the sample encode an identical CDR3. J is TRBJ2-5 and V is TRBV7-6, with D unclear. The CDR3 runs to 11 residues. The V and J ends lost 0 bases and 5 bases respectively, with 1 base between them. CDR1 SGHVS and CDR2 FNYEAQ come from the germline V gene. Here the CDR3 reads CASSLAETQYF. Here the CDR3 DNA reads TGTGCCAGCAGCTTAGCTGAGACCCAGTACTTC.

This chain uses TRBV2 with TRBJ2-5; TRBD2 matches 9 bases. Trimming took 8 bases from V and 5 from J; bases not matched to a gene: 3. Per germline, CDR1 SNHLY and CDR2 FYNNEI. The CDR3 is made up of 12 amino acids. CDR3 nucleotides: TGTGCCAGCCATACTAGCGGGGAGACCCAGTACTTC. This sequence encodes CASHTSGETQYF.

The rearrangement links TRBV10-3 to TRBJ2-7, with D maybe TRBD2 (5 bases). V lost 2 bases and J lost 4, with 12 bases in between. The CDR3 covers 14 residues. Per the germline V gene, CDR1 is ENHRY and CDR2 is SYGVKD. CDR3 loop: CAISEVEGIYEQYF. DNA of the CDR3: TGTGCCATCAGTGAGGTTGAGGGCATATACGAGCAGTACTTC.

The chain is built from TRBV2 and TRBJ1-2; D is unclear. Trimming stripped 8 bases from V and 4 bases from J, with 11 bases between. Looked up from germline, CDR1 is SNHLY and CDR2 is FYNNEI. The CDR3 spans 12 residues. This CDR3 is CASGPPTYGYTF. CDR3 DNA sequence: TGTGCCAGCGGGCCCCCTACCTATGGCTACACCTTC.

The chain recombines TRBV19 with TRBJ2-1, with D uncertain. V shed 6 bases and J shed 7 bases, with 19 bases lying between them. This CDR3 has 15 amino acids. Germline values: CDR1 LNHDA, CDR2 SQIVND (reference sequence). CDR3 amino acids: CASRNKAFYENEQFF. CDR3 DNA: TGTGCCAGTAGGAACAAGGCCTTCTACGAGAATGAGCAGTTCTTC.